These T cell receptor beta chains were read from a single sample in a study of CD8 T cells in ankylosing spondylitis. TCRdb fed the 5' RACE reads into MiXCR, producing one record per CDR3 protein. Found here are about 42,000 distinct CDR3 sequences, roughly 2.5% of them singletons; the top ten hold 4.6%. Sample: blood, either unsorted or a sorted T cell fraction (not recorded which). These TCRs come from a male donor with ankylosing spondylitis or in good health (not recorded which). The CDR3 runs from the conserved cysteine through the conserved F or W. D genes are given only for firm matches. Clone sizes are given selectively: once, few, many, or a class where the clone is expanded.

TRBD1	TRBV9	TRBJ1-4	many	TGTGCCAGCAGTTTACGACAGGGGGCTAACGAAAAACTGTTTTTT	CASSLRQGANEKLFF
.	TRBV9	TRBJ2-3	.	TGTGCCAGCAGCGAAGGGTTTGATACGCAGTATTTT	CASSEGFDTQYF
.	TRBV9	TRBJ2-6	many	TGTGCCAGCAGCTCCATGAACATTTTATCTGCAGGAGGACACAACGTCCTGACTTTC	CASSSMNILSAGGHNVLTF
.	TRBV9	TRBJ2-1	many	TGTGCCAGCAGCGGTATATACAATGAGCAGTTCTTC	CASSGIYNEQFF
TRBD2	TRBV9	TRBJ2-5	many	TGTGCCAGCAGCGTAGCAGTATCGGGAGGGCCCCAAGAGACCCAGTACTTC	CASSVAVSGGPQETQYF
.	TRBV9	TRBJ2-7	many	TGTGCCAGCAGCGGACCGGGACTCGGGTACGAGCAGTACTTC	CASSGPGLGYEQYF
.	TRBV9	TRBJ2-7	many	TGTGCCAGCAGCGTAGGGCAGGCGAGCTCCTACGAGCAGTACTTC	CASSVGQASSYEQYF
.	TRBV9	TRBJ2-1	many	TGTGCCAGCAGCGAGCGGAGGGCCTCCTTCAATGAGCAGTTCTTC	CASSERRASFNEQFF
TRBD1	TRBV9	TRBJ1-2	many	TGTGCCAGCAGCCCACGGGACAGCCTAAACTATGGCTACACCTTC	CASSPRDSLNYGYTF
.	TRBV29-1	TRBJ1-4	many	TGCAGCGAATGGAATGGGGGTGAAAAACTGTTTTTT	CSEWNGGEKLFF
TRBD1	TRBV9	TRBJ2-3	many	TGTGCCAGCAGCGTCCGGACAGGGGGCACAGATACGCAGTATTTT	CASSVRTGGTDTQYF
TRBD1	TRBV9	TRBJ2-7	many	TGTGCCAGCAGCGTAGGGGGTCGGGGACAGGGCGCCTACGAGCAGTACTTC	CASSVGGRGQGAYEQYF
.	TRBV9	TRBJ2-2	many	TGTGCCAGCAGCGTGGCTAGCAACACCGGGGAGCTGTTTTTT	CASSVASNTGELFF
TRBD2	TRBV9	TRBJ2-1	many	TGTGCCAGCAGCCCACAATCTAGCGGAGTCGACAATGAGCAGTTCTTC	CASSPQSSGVDNEQFF
.	TRBV9	TRBJ1-5	many	TGTGCCAGCAGCGTCTCCGCCGACCAGCCCCAGCATTTT	CASSVSADQPQHF
TRBD2	TRBV9	TRBJ2-3	many	TGTGCCAGCAGCGAAACACTAGCGGGAGGCACAGATACGCAGTATTTT	CASSETLAGGTDTQYF
.	TRBV9	TRBJ2-5	few	TGTGCCAGCAGCGCTAGACAGGCCCCGGGGGAGACCCAGTACTTC	CASSARQAPGETQYF
.	TRBV9	TRBJ2-7	few	TGTGCCAGCAGCGTAGAACGGGACCCCGGGGTCGAGCAGTACTTC	CASSVERDPGVEQYF
.	TRBV9	TRBJ2-5	many	TGTGCCAGCAGCCCCTCCGGGGGCCCTGAAGAGACCCAGTACTTC	CASSPSGGPEETQYF
TRBD2	TRBV9	TRBJ2-7	many	TGTGCCAGCAGCGTAGCCGCGGGAGGGCCCTACGAGCAGTACTTC	CASSVAAGGPYEQYF
TRBD1	TRBV9	TRBJ2-5	many	TGTGCCAGCAGCGTCACCGGGACAGGGAAAGAGACCCAGTACTTC	CASSVTGTGKETQYF
TRBD2	TRBV9	TRBJ2-1	many	TGTGCCAGCAGCACCAGTGTGCTAGCGGGTCACAATGAGCAGTTCTTC	CASSTSVLAGHNEQFF
TRBD2	TRBV9	TRBJ2-7	many	TGTGCCAGCAGCGTGGGGACGGAATCTAGGGAGGGCGAGCAGTACTTC	CASSVGTESREGEQYF
.	TRBV9	TRBJ2-3	many	TGTGCCAGCAGCGTAGGCCCCATGGCGAGGGAACATACGCAGTATTTT	CASSVGPMAREHTQYF
TRBD1	TRBV9	TRBJ2-1	many	TGTGCCAGCAGCGTACTTGGGACAGGGGGTTACTCCTACAATGAGCAGTTCTTC	CASSVLGTGGYSYNEQFF
TRBD1	TRBV9	TRBJ2-1	large	TGTGCCAGCAGCGTGGGACAGGGGTCCTACAATGAGCAGTTCTTC	CASSVGQGSYNEQFF
.	TRBV9	TRBJ2-7	few	TGTGCCAGCAGCGTAGGACCAGGGTACGAGCAGTACTTC	CASSVGPGYEQYF
.	TRBV9	TRBJ2-5	many	TGTGCCAGCAGCGTCCGACAGGGCGGGGTGGAAGAGACCCAGTACTTC	CASSVRQGGVEETQYF
.	TRBV9	TRBJ2-1	many	TGTGCCAGCAGCGTACAGGGTTACAATGAGCAGTTCTTC	CASSVQGYNEQFF
.	TRBV9	TRBJ2-2	many	TGTGCCAGCAGCGTGTACGCCTCGCCCACCGGGGAGCTGTTTTTT	CASSVYASPTGELFF
.	TRBV9	TRBJ2-7	many	TGTGCCAGCAGCGTAGAAGTCAGGGGTCCATCCTACGAGCAGTACTTC	CASSVEVRGPSYEQYF
.	TRBV23-1	TRBJ1-1	many	TGCGCCAGCAGTCATTTTCCCCGTCTACCTGACACTGAAGCTTTCTTT	CASSHFPRLPDTEAFF
TRBD2	TRBV9	TRBJ2-1	many	TGTGCCAGCAGCGTAGCGAGCGGGAGTTCGAATGAGCAGTTCTTC	CASSVASGSSNEQFF